This entry lists 3 T cell receptor beta chains sequenced from one sample in a study of cytomegalovirus exposure and HLA in healthy donors. With 60 Vbeta and 13 Jbeta primers, the PCR was carried out. Some clones are missing from TCRdb's copy, which holds only in-frame ones; the method was immunoSEQ multiplex PCR. The table includes 60,000 to 70,000 clones, around four fifths detected once. The sample comprised PBMCs. These receptors were obtained from a woman aged 25 to 39 in good health and CMV-seronegative.

This chain links TRBV11-2 with TRBJ2-2; D ambiguous. Per the germline V gene, CDR1 is SGHAT and CDR2 is FQNNGV. The CDR3 sequence is 12 residues long. Deletions cut 7 bases from V and 6 bases from J, with 9 bases between. The CDR3 coding sequence is TGTGCCAGCACCTTCTCCTCCGGGGAGCTGTTTTTT. Its protein product is CASTFSSGELFF. Supplemented by reference TRBV11-2 and TRBJ2-2, the full variable domain reads EAGVAQSPRYKIIEKRQSVAFWCNPISGHATLYWYQQILGQGPKLLIQFQNNGVVDDSQLPKDRFSAERLKGVDSTLKIQPAKLEDSAVYLCASTFSSGELFFGEGSRLTVL.

Points on this clone: Germline is not matched at one junction end, which may reflect a read error. This rearrangement joins TRBV15 to TRBJ2-6, with TRBD1 matching over 7 bases. Germline V CDR1 and CDR2: LNHNV, YYDKDF (reference sequence). The CDR3 consists of 18 residues. CDR3 sequence (DNA): TGTGCCACCAGCAGAGATCCTGTTGGGACAGCTGGGGCCAACGGCCTGACTTTC. This gives the protein CATSRDPVGTAGANGLTF.

The V call is TRBV5-6, the J call TRBJ1-3; 7 nucleotides line up with TRBD1. There are 14 residues in the CDR3. Germline CDR1 reads SGHDT; CDR2 reads YYEEEE. V trimming: 4 bases; J trimming: 4 bases; junction bases outside the gene matches: 5. The DNA of the CDR3 is TGTGCCAGCAGCGATACAGGGGAGGGAAACACCATATATTTT. Encoded protein: CASSDTGEGNTIYF.